The source of this T cell receptor beta chain is a study of shared clonotypes between healthy human individuals. Method: immunoSEQ multiplex PCR; TCRdb's copy keeps in-frame clones and lacks some. The table lists about 680,000 clones, around 90% of them singletons. As to this clone: Its antigen remains unknown.

CD45RO-negative cells were positively selected for CCR7, leaving out terminally differentiated effector memory CD45RA+ cells. General study findings and limits: Limitation of the genetic and exposure-history diversity represented came from the few donors.

The sequence was obtained from a young man in good health. Material for sequencing was naive CD8+ T cells sorted from blood.

The CDR3 protein is CASSLTGGVGEQYF. In DNA, the CDR3 is TGTGCCAGCAGTTTGACAGGGGGAGTTGGTGAGCAGTACTTC. The chain uses TRBV27 and TRBJ2-7; 9 bases match TRBD1. The CDR3 length is 14 residues. Losses at the gene ends were 3 bases for V and 7 bases for J; bases not matched to a gene: 7. Germline CDR1 and CDR2: MNHEY and SMNVEV (reference sequence).